These 4 T cell receptor beta chains share one sample of origin, sequenced in a study of early T cells in non-severe SARS-CoV-2 infection. TCRdb processed the 5' RACE reads anew with MiXCR; each CDR3 protein has one entry. Of around 84,000 distinct CDR3 sequences listed, about 12% are singletons. The sequenced sample was whole blood. The receptors come from an adult who was a healthcare worker with PCR-confirmed SARS-CoV-2 infection or an uninfected control (not recorded which).

This chain connects TRBV29-1 to TRBJ2-7; TRBD1 agrees at 8 bases. Germline-derived CDR1 and CDR2 are SQVTM and ANQGSEA. This CDR3 region has 15 residues. V dropped 2 bases and J dropped 0; count of bases not matched to a gene: 6. This chain's CDR3 is CSVEYRTGSSYEQYF. The CDR3 nucleotides read TGCAGCGTTGAATACCGGACAGGGAGCTCCTACGAGCAGTACTTC.

This clonotype was observed a handful of times. CDR3 sequence: CASSDGKAQYF. In DNA form, the CDR3 reads TGTGCCAGCAGCGACGGCAAGGCGCAGTATTTT. J is TRBJ2-3 and V is TRBV9; D uncertain. Trimming shortened V by 3 bases and J by 10 bases, and 9 bases separated the two germline ends. The CDR3 consists of 11 residues. The germline V gene has CDR1 SGDLS and CDR2 YYNGEE.

This sequence joins TRBV29-1 and TRBJ2-5; 8 bases map to TRBD2. The germline V gene has CDR1 SQVTM and CDR2 ANQGSEA. V dropped 7 bases and J dropped 1; count of bases not matched to a gene: 8. CDR3 length: 14 amino acids. The CDR3 coding sequence is TGCAGCGCCCCGTTAGCGGGATTCCAAGAGACCCAGTACTTC. It is translated as CSAPLAGFQETQYF.

The V and J genes are TRBV20-1 and TRBJ2-7; D is uncertain. CDR3 length: 13 residues. Trimming cost V 1 base and J 0 bases, with 7 bases left between them. CDR1 and CDR2 from the germline V gene are DFQATT and SNEGSKA (reference sequence). The CDR3 coding sequence is TGCAGTGCTAGAGGGGAAAACTCCTACGAGCAGTACTTC. Translation: CSARGENSYEQYF.